The rows below give T cell receptor beta chains drawn from one sample of a study of response to subunit inactivated influenza vaccine. TCRdb recomputed calls from the RT-PCR reads with MiXCR, one row per CDR3 protein. In the table there are about 540,000 distinct CDR3 sequences, around a quarter of which are singletons. The data were also submitted as part of a second study, on T cells expressing NK-cell markers.

Specimen: CD4+ T cells sorted from PBMCs, collected less than 13 days after vaccination. These receptors were collected from a man aged 50-60 years who received an inactivated influenza vaccine. Each CDR3 is given without its conserved first and last residue. Rows may omit the clone size; those that give it use once, few, many or a size class.

.	TRBJ1-2	TRBV29-1	SGATGRNGYT
.	TRBJ2-1	TRBV6-2/TRBV6-3	ASSSGVGGPINEQF
.	TRBJ1-1	TRBV5-6	ASSLQDREGTEAF
few	TRBJ2-5	TRBV15	ATREPDQETQY
many	TRBJ2-7	TRBV29-1	SVVKGQGSYEQY
many	TRBJ1-1	TRBV11-3	ASSPGGGSSTEAF
few	TRBJ2-3	TRBV10-3	AIKVERSTDTQY
.	TRBJ2-7	TRBV27	ASSLSGGHFYEQY
few	TRBJ1-1	TRBV29-1	SVLGRNTEAF
.	TRBJ2-5	TRBV30	AWSRHQGETQY
.	TRBJ2-2	TRBV10-3	AISESNIISGIVTGELF
.	TRBJ2-7	TRBV25-1	ASSPGGSFEFEQY
few	TRBJ2-7	TRBV20-1	SASQGTGLYEQY
.	TRBJ2-3	TRBV29-1	SVERQGAPDTQY
.	TRBJ2-5	TRBV20-1	SASRDRGRETQY
few	TRBJ1-1	TRBV7-2	ASSSSVGVTEAF
.	TRBJ1-2	TRBV19	ASSSSGTGPGGGYT
.	TRBJ2-7	TRBV29-1	SALDSPYEQY
.	TRBJ2-5	TRBV30	AWTRVSETQY
many	TRBJ1-2	TRBV11-2	ASSSTGRYGYT
few	TRBJ2-5	TRBV7-2	ASSNTGVLYQETQY
many	TRBJ2-7	TRBV28	ASSLSGPPYEQY
few	TRBJ1-6	TRBV7-2	ASSPQGKNSPLH
.	TRBJ2-5	TRBV9	ASSPEEGETQY
few	TRBJ1-1	TRBV5-1	ASSLSGGTITEAF
few	TRBJ1-5	TRBV20-1	SAEGQGGQPQH
few	TRBJ1-6	TRBV5-1	ASSLGPSDNSPLH
.	TRBJ2-1	TRBV6-2/TRBV6-3	ASSYRQGFYEQF
.	TRBJ2-7	TRBV20-1	SASSREFYEQY
few	TRBJ1-3	TRBV20-1	SARDGGFSGNTIY
few	TRBJ2-7	TRBV28	ASSLPTIPGEQY
few	TRBJ2-1	TRBV7-2	ASSLVGAATPNEQF
.	TRBJ1-1	TRBV5-1	ASSLGGASRDTEAF
few	TRBJ2-7	TRBV28	ASSPAGRRGSYEQY
few	TRBJ2-1	TRBV27	ASSLLVSSDEQF
few	TRBJ1-1	TRBV15	ATSRDLNTEAF
many	TRBJ2-2	TRBV6-1	ASLTGAANTGELF
.	TRBJ2-5	TRBV5-1	ASSPSGFQETQY
many	TRBJ2-3	TRBV7-2	ASSLAEGPGNTQY
.	TRBJ2-5	TRBV10-3	AISAFSTETQY
few	TRBJ2-7	TRBV20-1	SVFQTTYNEQY
few	TRBJ2-5	TRBV20-1	SAGPVQFQETQY
.	TRBJ2-2	TRBV5-6	ASWRGAGELF
.	TRBJ1-6	TRBV27	ASTTVGRGYNSPLH
few	TRBJ1-2	TRBV7-2	ASSGPGTGNYGYT
few	TRBJ1-6	TRBV10-3	AIRQGRDNSPLH
.	TRBJ2-2	TRBV6-5	ASLKNGELF